This T cell receptor beta chain was retrieved from a study of T cell responses to AZD1222 COVID-19 vaccine. A word on this clone: Its antigen is still unknown.

Assay used: immunoSEQ multiplex PCR; TCRdb lists only in-frame clones, some missing. The sample consists of about 97,000 clones, roughly 90% of them appearing once. The CDR3 contains 14 residues. V shed 5 bases and J shed 2 bases, with 10 bases lying between them. Germline V lookup: CDR1 MDHEN, CDR2 SYDVKM. General study findings and limits: Mostly white British, mostly female donors; authors suggested clonal diversity may be underestimated. At 160-218 and 743-854, vaccine-associated CD4 TCRs were dominant, and they spanned spike. Spike-specific TCR breadth and depth were elevated following two AZD1222 doses.

The chain links TRBV28 to TRBJ1-5; D possibly corresponds to TRBD1 (6 bases). Sequencing was performed on peripheral blood, taken on day 0 of AZD1222 vaccination. This TCR was sampled from an adult in good health. CDR3 DNA sequence: TGTGCCAGCAGTCTGTACAGGGGCAATCAGCCCCAGCATTTT. It encodes CASSLYRGNQPQHF.